This entry is about one TCR beta chain. V lost 3 bases to trimming and J lost 7 bases, with 16 bases between them. The CDR3 runs 15 residues. Germline CDR1 is LNHDA and CDR2 is SQIVND (reference sequence). The data stem from a study of human versus mouse CDR3 diversity and MHC coevolution. Using immunoSEQ multiplex PCR, the repertoire was profiled, and TCRdb retains in-frame clones only, with some absent. The repertoire has about 60,000 clones, around 94% of them found once; the top ten carry 15% to 20%. The chain recombines TRBV19 with TRBJ2-4; tentatively, D is TRBD1 (6 bases). Sequencing was carried out using naive CD4+ T cells from blood. Subset denoted: CD45RO-negative CD62L-positive naive CD4 T cells. The TCR comes from a person in their sixties in good health. The CDR3 sequence is CASSIAGASRNIQYF. CDR3 sequence (DNA): TGTGCCAGTAGTATCGCAGGGGCCTCAAGGAACATTCAGTACTTC.